Listed here is a single T cell receptor (beta chain). Its antigen is currently unknown. This specimen comes from a study of blood T cells in healthy people across ages. Overall study findings and caveats: TCR beta diversity, measured per million T cells, fell in a roughly linear way with age.

It was with a sample-barcoded 5' primer and a J-beta primer mix that a second PCR of roughly 7 to 11 cycles was run. Sequencing yielded, for each sample, at least 3 million paired-end reads carrying CDR3. TCRdb independently ran MiXCR on the 5' RACE reads; one entry per CDR3 protein. The data contain fewer than 950,000 distinct CDR3 sequences, about 36% of them seen just once; the ten biggest clones take up about an eighth. Deletions cut 8 bases from V and 2 bases from J, with 16 bases between. Germline CDR1 MDHEN, CDR2 SYDVKM. This CDR3 spans 15 amino acids. The rearrangement links TRBV28 to TRBJ2-4; a weak D match, TRBD1 (5 bases). The receptor's source is a man aged 18 to 29 in good health. Sequencing was done on a sample of blood. CDR3 in DNA: TGTGCCAGCCGCAGGGTCAGTGGTCCCAAAAACATTCAGTACTTC. Protein: CASRRVSGPKNIQYF.